This TCR beta chain was recorded in a study of T cells in Graves' hyperthyroidism and ophthalmopathy. Researchers took RNA transcripts and amplified the TCR beta CDR3 regions from them. TCR CDR3 regions were first amplified by RT-PCR with HTBI primers. TCRdb used MiXCR to reprocess the multiplex PCR reads, holding one entry per CDR3 protein. The sample has about 400,000 distinct CDR3 sequences; under 15% are singletons. This clonotype was recorded a few times. Recently diagnosed hyperthyroidism of less than 2 months' duration affected patients aged 18 to 65. V dropped 2 bases and J dropped 0 bases, with 7 bases sitting between them. The CDR3 runs to 14 residues. Per germline, CDR1 MNHNS and CDR2 SASEGT.

The material sequenced was blood. This chain joins TRBV6-1 and TRBJ1-2, with unresolved D. The clonotype originates from a woman under 40 with Graves' hyperthyroidism. CDR3: CASSENTANYGYTF. The CDR3 DNA sequence: TGTGCCAGCAGTGAAAACACGGCTAACTATGGCTACACCTTC.